This TCR beta chain stems from a study of T cell repertoires in cytomegalovirus infection. Background on the study: CMV infection plus the matching HLA type was flagged by public TCR beta signatures.

MiXCR, run by TCRdb on the reads, gives a single entry per CDR3 protein. The table includes some 920,000 distinct CDR3 sequences, 25% to 40% detected once. This clonotype has a handful of counts. Antigen unknown. The TCR was taken from a human donor in good health (CMV status not recorded). Some clones in this sample may be carry-over from other donors' samples. Source: cultured CD8+ T cells from PBMCs, taken from culture after CMV antigen stimulation.

The CDR3 coding sequence is TGTGCCAGCAGCTTAGCGGAACAGGGAATTCTAGCCAAAAACATTCAGTACTTC. Protein: CASSLAEQGILAKNIQYF. V gene TRBV7-9 combines with J gene TRBJ2-4, with D possibly matching TRBD1 (6 bases). V lost 0 bases, J lost 0 bases, and 15 bases lay in between. The CDR3 runs 18 residues. Germline V gene data show CDR1 as SEHNR and CDR2 as FQNEAQ (reference sequence).